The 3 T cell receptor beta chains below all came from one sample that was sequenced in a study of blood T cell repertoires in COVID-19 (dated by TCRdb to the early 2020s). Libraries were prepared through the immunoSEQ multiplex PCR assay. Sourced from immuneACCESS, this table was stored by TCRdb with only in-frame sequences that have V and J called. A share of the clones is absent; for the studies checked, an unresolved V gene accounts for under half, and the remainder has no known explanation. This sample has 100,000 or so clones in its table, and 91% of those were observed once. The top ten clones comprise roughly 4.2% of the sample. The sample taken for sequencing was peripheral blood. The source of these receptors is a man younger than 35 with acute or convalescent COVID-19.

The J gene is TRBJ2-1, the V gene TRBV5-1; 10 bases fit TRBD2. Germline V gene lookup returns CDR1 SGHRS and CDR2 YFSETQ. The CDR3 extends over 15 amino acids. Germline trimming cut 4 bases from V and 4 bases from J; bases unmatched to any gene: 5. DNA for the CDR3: TGCGCCAGCAGCAACGGACTAGCGGCTTACAATGAGCAGTTCTTC. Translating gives CASSNGLAAYNEQFF.

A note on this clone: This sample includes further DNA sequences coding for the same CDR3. CDR3 in amino acids: CASSQGGSSGNTIYF. Here the CDR3 DNA reads TGTGCCAGCAGCCAAGGAGGGAGCTCTGGAAACACCATATATTTT. V gene TRBV3-1 (or the pseudogene TRBV3-2) combines with J gene TRBJ1-3; no firm D call. The CDR3 totals 15 residues. Germline CDR1 LGHDT, CDR2 YNNKEL (reference sequence). V lost 1 base, J lost 0 bases, and 7 bases lay in between.

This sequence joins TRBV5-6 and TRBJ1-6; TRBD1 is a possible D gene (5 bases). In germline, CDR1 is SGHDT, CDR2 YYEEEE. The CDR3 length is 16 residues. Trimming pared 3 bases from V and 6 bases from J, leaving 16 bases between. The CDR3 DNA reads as TGTGCCAGCAGCTCGCTACTCGGGGGTGGTAATTCACCCCTCCACTTT. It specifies CASSSLLGGGNSPLHF.